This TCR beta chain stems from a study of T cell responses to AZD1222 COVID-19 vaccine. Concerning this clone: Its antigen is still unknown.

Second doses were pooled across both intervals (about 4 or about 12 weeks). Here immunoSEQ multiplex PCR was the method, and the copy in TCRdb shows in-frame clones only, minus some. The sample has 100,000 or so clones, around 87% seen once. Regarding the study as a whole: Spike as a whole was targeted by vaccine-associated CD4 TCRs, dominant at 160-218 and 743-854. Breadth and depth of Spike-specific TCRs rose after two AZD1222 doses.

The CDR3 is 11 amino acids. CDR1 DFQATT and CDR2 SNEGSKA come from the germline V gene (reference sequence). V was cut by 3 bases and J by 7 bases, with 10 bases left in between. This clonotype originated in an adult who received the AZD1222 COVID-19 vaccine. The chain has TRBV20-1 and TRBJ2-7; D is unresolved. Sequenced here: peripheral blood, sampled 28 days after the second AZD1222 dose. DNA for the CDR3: TGCAGTGCTAGTCCTTTGGCAGAGCAGTACTTC. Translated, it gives CSASPLAEQYF.